The clone carrying this T cell receptor (beta chain) has just one count. Only in-frame clones appear in the TCRdb table, and some are missing; sequencing was by immunoSEQ multiplex PCR. The data contain tens of thousands of clones, roughly 85% of them singletons. The data were obtained in a study of blood T cell repertoires in COVID-19. On the study more broadly: Some COVID-19 samples were acute and others convalescent; all came from the United States, Italy and Spain. PBMCs, B-cell-depleted T cells, or T cells provided the cDNA or gDNA that made up the material.

The germline CDR1 and CDR2 sequences are SGHRS and YFSETQ. The V gene lost 0 bases and the J gene lost 5 bases, with 11 bases spanning the gap. The CDR3 extends over 15 amino acids. The sequencing input was peripheral blood. This receptor was obtained from a man in his 60s with active or convalescent COVID-19. The chain joins TRBV5-1 to TRBJ1-4; possibly TRBD1 for D (6 bases). The CDR3, as DNA: TGCGCCAGCAGCTTGGCGACAGGTCGAAATGAAAAACTGTTTTTT. Amino acids: CASSLATGRNEKLFF.